The T cell receptor beta chain described here comes from a study of cytomegalovirus exposure and HLA in healthy donors (dated by TCRdb to 2017 to 2019). Turning to the overall study: In an earlier analysis of 550 to 750 of the donors, 276 Gb of sequence data and 117 million unique TCR beta sequences from roughly 180 million T cells were reported. An early release covering 500 to 750 HLA-typed donors comprised about 320 gigabases of sequencing data and 85 million to 100 million unique TCR sequences. Among the roughly 410 genotyped donors, 75% to 90% belonged to the genetic ancestry cluster associated with self-reported Caucasian donors. The study was designed to test whether signatures of past pathogen exposure could be identified by cataloging public T cell receptors. The study used immunosequencing to profile the T cell repertoires of approximately 630 subjects and linked those repertoires to cytomegalovirus serostatus. A separate validation cohort of roughly 110 different subjects was used in addition to the roughly 700-subject first cohort. To predict cytomegalovirus infection status, the study brought together high-throughput TCR immunosequencing, statistical association of individual TCRs with disease status, and machine learning. A later analysis re-analyzed previously published TCR beta repertoires from approximately 700 donors and added high-resolution HLA genotyping to study TCR occurrence patterns. The later analysis used no new phenotypic data to find candidate immune exposures, relying instead on TCR beta sequences and their occurrence across donors. In an earlier analysis of around 540 of the donors, high-throughput TCR beta sequencing was used to judge whether each TCR beta V gene segment behaved as functional or pseudogenic. Donor age, sex, ethnicity and CMV serostatus were compiled together with the repertoire data. A later genetic analysis used genome-wide SNP genotypes for 398 of the 666 donors, treating that subset as a discovery cohort. Every discovery cohort repertoire had been produced on one sequencing platform. Class I and class II HLA loci were covered by the typing at four-digit resolution. The number of typed donors differed by locus: about 620-640 for A, B, C, DRB1 and DQB1; 500 to 550 for DQA1; fewer than 610 for DPA1; and roughly 490 for DPB1. Because of strong linkage in the cohort, roughly five DR-DQ haplotypes were treated as single units for association and clustering. On average, around 240,000 unique TCR beta nucleotide sequences were sequenced per donor among more than 350 genotyped donors of the cohort, with about 17% of those sequences being non-productive. Study-wide findings and limitations: Several of the top co-occurrence clusters appeared to be linked to parvovirus B19, influenza, CMV and Epstein-Barr virus, according to a later analysis. Because HLA typing was missing for some donors at each locus, association tests included only the typed subset. Linkage disequilibrium might explain the correlated functional status among segregating V segments, but an unknown experimental factor could not be ruled out. Most TCR sequences were seen in very few donors, while some public TCRs were found in many individuals. The classifier was reported to diagnose cytomegalovirus status with high specificity and sensitivity in both the original and validation cohorts. A later genetic analysis reported fewer N-insertions in productive TCRs among donors in an Asian-associated ancestry cluster than the 666-donor mean. Presence/absence analyses assumed roughly uniform sequencing depth across donors, an assumption that may not hold. According to a later analysis, TCR association rates differed among HLA loci, with DRB1 alleles showing the most associated TCRs and HLA-C alleles showing the fewest. In a later analysis, most CMV-associated TCR beta chains were found to appear HLA-restricted, with HLA associations seemingly driven largely by CMV exposure. V-gene and J-gene trimming of TCR beta chains was associated with a missense DCLRE1C variant in a later genetic analysis, and the association was replicated in an independent cohort. Because counts were too low, 15 to 20 rarely observed V segments, including chromosome 9 orphons, were excluded from the earlier analysis of a few hundred of the donors. Because the 87-base-pair reads could not distinguish some IMGT-functional V segments, including TRBV6-2 and TRBV6-3, those segments were excluded. The study listed 164 TCR beta chains as associated with cytomegalovirus. A group of highly shared sequence variants was considered likely to be a technical artifact of the sequencing pipeline. A further reported finding was that TCR beta sequences accurately predicted the HLA-A and HLA-B alleles for most subjects in the first cohort. CMV serostatus was the only immune exposure information available for the cohort. Strong co-occurrence of HLA alleles, especially DR and DQ, made assigning TCR associations to individual alleles difficult. In this cohort, only TCR beta chains were sequenced, and detectable features were limited by the absence of alpha or paired-chain data. At a false discovery rate of 0.05, a later analysis linked some 18,000 TCR beta sequences to specific HLA alleles. In an earlier analysis of approximately 590 of the donors, most TCR beta V segments appeared in productive rearrangements about 87% or about 30% of the time, broadly matching IMGT annotations. In vitro tests confirmed that three of the cytomegalovirus-associated TCR beta chains recognize cytomegalovirus antigens. In a later analysis, HLA-associated TCR beta chains were found to be more clonally expanded and to have lower generation probabilities than equally common non-associated chains. The authors suggested that the approach could potentially be generalized to other disease states and immunological phenotypes.

In this sample, this clone turned up once. Its recognized antigen is unknown. One base away there is no much larger clone; base qualities are not given. Library construction relied on the immunoSEQ multiplex PCR assay. The multiplex PCR relied on a mix of 60 forward primers for TCR Vbeta segments and 13 reverse primers for TCR Jbeta segments. The CDR3 region of rearranged TCR beta genes was amplified from genomic DNA with a multiplex PCR assay. Amplified TCR beta libraries were sequenced as 87-base-pair reads on the Illumina HiSeq System. In the authors' own workflow: Across the roughly 670 repertoires, a later analysis counted 80 million or so unique TCR beta chains, roughly 11 million of which were shared by at least two donors. Raw reads were error-corrected and collapsed into unique sequences by a nearest-neighbor algorithm in which closely related sequences were merged to remove PCR and sequencing errors. CDR3 sequences were aligned to IMGT reference sequences to assign V, D and J gene segments. For a sequence to be retained, a match of at least six nucleotides was required to both a V gene segment and a J gene segment. Rearrangements were classified as productive when the CDR3 lacked stop codons and remained in frame with V and J, and all other rearrangements were classified as non-productive. Following IMGT convention, CDR3 was defined as the stretch from the second conserved V-encoded cysteine to the conserved J-encoded phenylalanine. The earlier analysis of 587 of the donors excluded sequences that lacked an unambiguous match to a single V gene segment. In an earlier analysis of several hundred of the donors, V segments were called functional above 56.7% productive rearrangements and were called segregating when the between-donor standard deviation exceeded 5%. To diagnose cytomegalovirus status from the catalog of TCR beta chain sequences, a statistical classification framework was built. In a later analysis, V and J genes were assigned by comparing TCR nucleotide sequences against IMGT/GENE-DB human TR gene sequences. In a later analysis, CDR3 sequences and most-parsimonious VDJ recombination scenarios were assigned using the TCRdist pipeline. A later analysis defined each TCR beta chain by its CDR3 amino acid sequence plus V-gene family, and excluded reads lacking a unique V-gene family. A later analysis removed 592 highly shared, low-generation-probability nucleotide sequences to deal with suspected cross-contamination and a sequencing artifact. In a later analysis, a clonal expansion index was calculated for each public chain from normalized within-repertoire ranks of inferred template counts. In a later analysis, generation probabilities were computed with a VDJ recombination model fitted to out-of-frame rearrangements, and the resulting probabilities were checked against IGoR. In a later analysis, TCR-TCR, TCR-HLA and TCR-CMV co-occurrence was scored with hypergeometric tests, and a repertoire-size bias correction was applied to TCR pairs. False discovery rates were estimated in a later analysis by permuting HLA or CMV assignments 20 times. In a later analysis, co-occurring TCRs were grouped using DBSCAN, and TCRdist sequence similarity was added for clustering within HLA-allele-positive subsets. Co-occurrence clustering excluded repertoires with fewer than 30,000 or more than 120,000 public chains, plus five with anomalous nucleotide sharing. The table was pulled from immuneACCESS by TCRdb, which kept in-frame rearrangements only. Such tables lose some clones; where checked, under half of the loss comes from unresolved V genes, and the rest has no known cause. V and J calls and clone size come straight from that table; D and trimming were deduced from the DNA. Within this sample are approximately 150,000 clones, with approximately 80% of them counted one time only. The ten most abundant clones make up roughly 4.3% of the sample.

The cohort comprised some 700 healthy bone marrow donors. Cohort members were all nominally healthy when sampled, although unrecorded immune exposures were likely present. The donor tested CMV seropositive and was one of the 289 seropositive cohort members. A peripheral blood sample was provided by each donor, and peripheral blood mononuclear cells were used for TCR beta sequencing. Genomic DNA was extracted from the blood cell samples with the Qiagen DNeasy Blood Extraction Kit. The germline ends are 12 bases apart after V is trimmed by 5 bases and J by 5 bases. In the germline V gene, CDR1 corresponds to SGHTA and CDR2 to FQGNSA. There are 13 amino acids in the CDR3, from cysteine to phenylalanine inclusive. Only the CDR3 region is kept as DNA, spanning 39 bases read in frame from base 1.

Rearrangement joined TRBV7-2 to TRBJ2-5, with no confidently assigned D gene. The clonotype originates from a woman aged 40 to 50 in good health and CMV-seropositive. Sequencing input: PBMCs. In nucleotide form, the sequence is TGTGCCAGCAGCCCGGGTCTCGGGGAGACCCAGTACTTC. The translation is CASSPGLGETQYF. With the rest looked up from the reference TRBV7-2 and TRBJ2-5 genes rather than sequenced, the full variable domain is GAGVSQSPSNKVTEKGKDVELRCDPISGHTALYWYRQSLGQGLEFLIYFQGNSAPDKSGLPSDRFSAERTGGSVSTLTIQRTQQEDSAVYLCASSPGLGETQYFGPGTRLLVL.